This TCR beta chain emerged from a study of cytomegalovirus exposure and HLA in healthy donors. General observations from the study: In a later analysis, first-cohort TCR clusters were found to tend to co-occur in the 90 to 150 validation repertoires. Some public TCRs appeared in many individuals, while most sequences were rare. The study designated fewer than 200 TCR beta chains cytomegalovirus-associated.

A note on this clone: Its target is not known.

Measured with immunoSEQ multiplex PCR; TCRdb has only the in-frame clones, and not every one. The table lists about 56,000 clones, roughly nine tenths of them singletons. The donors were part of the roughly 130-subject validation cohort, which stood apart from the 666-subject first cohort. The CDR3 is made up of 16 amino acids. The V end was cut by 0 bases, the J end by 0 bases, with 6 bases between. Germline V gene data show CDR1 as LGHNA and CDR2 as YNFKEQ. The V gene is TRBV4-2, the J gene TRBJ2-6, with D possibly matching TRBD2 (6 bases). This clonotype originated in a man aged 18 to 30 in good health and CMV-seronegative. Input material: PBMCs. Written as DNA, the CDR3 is TGTGCCAGCAGCCAAGAGCGGGGCTCTGGGGCCAACGTCCTGACTTTC. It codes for CASSQERGSGANVLTF.